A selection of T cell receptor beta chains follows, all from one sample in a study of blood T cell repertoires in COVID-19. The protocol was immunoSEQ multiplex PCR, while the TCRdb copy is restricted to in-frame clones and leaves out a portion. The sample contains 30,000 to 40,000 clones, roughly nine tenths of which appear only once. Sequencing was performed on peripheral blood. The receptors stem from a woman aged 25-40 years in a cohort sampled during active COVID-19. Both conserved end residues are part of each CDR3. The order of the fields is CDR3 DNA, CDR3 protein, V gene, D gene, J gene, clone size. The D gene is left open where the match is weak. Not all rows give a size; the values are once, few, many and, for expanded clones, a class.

TGTGCCAGCAGTTATGGCGGGACTAGCGGGTTTCAAGAGACCCAGTACTTC	CASSYGGTSGFQETQYF	TRBV6-2/TRBV6-3	TRBD2	TRBJ2-5	NA
TGTGCCAGCAGTCCCGGAGAGGCCTACGAGCAGTACTTC	CASSPGEAYEQYF	TRBV12-3/TRBV12-4	NA	TRBJ2-7	NA
TGTGCCAGCAGAAAAAGCGGGAGGGCCGAGGAGACCCAGTACTTC	CASRKSGRAEETQYF	TRBV3-1/TRBV3-2	TRBD2	TRBJ2-5	once
TGCGCCAGCAGCCCCGGACAGGTTAATGAAAAACTGTTTTTT	CASSPGQVNEKLFF	TRBV5-1	TRBD1	TRBJ1-4	NA
TGTGCCATCAGAAACCCGGGACTAGCGGGCAATGAGCAGTTCTTC	CAIRNPGLAGNEQFF	TRBV10-3	TRBD2	TRBJ2-1	NA
TGTGCCAGCAGCCCCCGCACGGGACTAGCGGGGAACACCGGGGAGCTGTTTTTT	CASSPRTGLAGNTGELFF	TRBV13	TRBD2	TRBJ2-2	NA
TGTGCCAGCAGCGTGAGGCGGGATTCACCCCTCCACTTT	CASSVRRDSPLHF	TRBV11-1	NA	TRBJ1-6	NA
TGTGCCAGCAGAGGACTAGCGGGACAACACGAGCAGTTCTTC	CASRGLAGQHEQFF	TRBV6-4	TRBD2	TRBJ2-1	NA
TGTGCCAGCAGGGGGGAGGGGAGTAATTCACCCCTCCACTTT	CASRGEGSNSPLHF	TRBV25-1	NA	TRBJ1-6	NA
TGCGCCAGCAGTGAGACCCATAGCGGAGTGGGCTACACCTTC	CASSETHSGVGYTF	TRBV10-2	NA	TRBJ1-2	NA
TGTGCCAGCAGCCAAGATGACGGGAGCACAGATACGCAGTATTTT	CASSQDDGSTDTQYF	TRBV3-1/TRBV3-2	NA	TRBJ2-3	NA
TGTGCCAGCAGCGTCAGCGGACTCTCCTACGAGCAGTACTTC	CASSVSGLSYEQYF	TRBV9	NA	TRBJ2-7	NA
TGCGCCAGCAGCCAACAGGCAGATACGCAGTATTTT	CASSQQADTQYF	TRBV4-1	NA	TRBJ2-3	NA
TGTGCCAGCAGTAAACTAGCGGGAGGGCATACAGATACGCAGTATTTT	CASSKLAGGHTDTQYF	TRBV27	TRBD2	TRBJ2-3	NA
TGTGCCAGCAGCGTATACGGTGGGAGGACAACCTACAATGAGCAGTTCTTC	CASSVYGGRTTYNEQFF	TRBV9	NA	TRBJ2-1	NA
TGCAGCGTTGGCGGGAGTTGGGAGACCCAGTACTTC	CSVGGSWETQYF	TRBV29-1	TRBD2	TRBJ2-5	NA
TGTGCCAGCAGTTCCAGGGGGCCAGGGGGCGACTATGGCTACACCTTC	CASSSRGPGGDYGYTF	TRBV28	TRBD1	TRBJ1-2	NA
TGTGCCAGCAGGGGACAGCTGAACACTGAAGCTTTCTTT	CASRGQLNTEAFF	TRBV28	TRBD1	TRBJ1-1	NA
TGTGCCAGCGAGACACGCCGCTCTGGGGCCAACGTCCTGACTTTC	CASETRRSGANVLTF	TRBV7-9	NA	TRBJ2-6	NA
TGTGCCAGCAGCTTGGCGGGGAACACTGAAGCTTTCTTT	CASSLAGNTEAFF	TRBV5-8	NA	TRBJ1-1	NA
TGTGCCAGCTCACCAGAGCCCAATGAAAAACTGTTTTTT	CASSPEPNEKLFF	TRBV18	NA	TRBJ1-4	NA
TGTGCCAGCAGCGTAGATCTCGGCGGGGGCCCTCGGGAGGAGCAGTTCTTC	CASSVDLGGGPREEQFF	TRBV9	NA	TRBJ2-1	NA
TGTGCCAGTAGAAAGTCAGGGGGTGGCTATGGCTACACCTTC	CASRKSGGGYGYTF	TRBV19	TRBD1	TRBJ1-2	NA
TGTGCCAGTAGGGCCCTAGCGGGAGGTCTCGGGGAGCTGTTTTTT	CASRALAGGLGELFF	TRBV19	TRBD2	TRBJ2-2	NA
TGTGCCAGCAGCTTGGCCTCCGGCTATGGCTACACCTTC	CASSLASGYGYTF	TRBV5-5	NA	TRBJ1-2	NA
TGCGCCAGCAGCCAAGATGGGGGACTAGCGGGCCTAGATACGCAGTATTTT	CASSQDGGLAGLDTQYF	TRBV4-3	TRBD2	TRBJ2-3	NA
TGTGCCAGCAGCCGGGGTATCCAGAACACTGAAGCTTTCTTT	CASSRGIQNTEAFF	TRBV5-6	NA	TRBJ1-1	NA
TGTGCCAGCAGTGAATATGACAGTGAGAACTATGGCTACACCTTC	CASSEYDSENYGYTF	TRBV6-1	NA	TRBJ1-2	NA
TGTGCCAGCAGTAATGGGGGGACTAGCGGGAGTAGGGAGCAGTACTTC	CASSNGGTSGSREQYF	TRBV6-6	TRBD2	TRBJ2-7	NA
TGTGCCAGCGGTCAGGACACCGGGGAGCTGTTTTTT	CASGQDTGELFF	TRBV12-3/TRBV12-4	NA	TRBJ2-2	NA
TGTGCCAGCAGCGAGACGGCAGGGGCTTGGGGCACTGAAGCTTTCTTT	CASSETAGAWGTEAFF	TRBV9	NA	TRBJ1-1	NA
TGTGCCACCAGTGACGCCACAAATACAGGTTTCTATGGCTACACCTTC	CATSDATNTGFYGYTF	TRBV24-1	NA	TRBJ1-2	NA
TGTGCCAGCAGTTACCCGACAGGGGGGTCACCCCTCCACTTT	CASSYPTGGSPLHF	TRBV6-2/TRBV6-3	TRBD1	TRBJ1-6	NA
TGTGCCAGCAGCTTAGGCCCCCTGGGCGGGAGTCTGTACGAGCAGTACTTC	CASSLGPLGGSLYEQYF	TRBV11-3	TRBD2	TRBJ2-7	NA
TGTGCCTGGACCGACCACCTGTGGAGCGGGAGGGCCCAAGCACCCGACGAGCAGTACTTC	CAWTDHLWSGRAQAPDEQYF	TRBV30	TRBD2	TRBJ2-7	NA
TGTGCCAGTAGTGTGGGACACAGGTCTAGCGGGAGCAGCGATGAGCAGTTCTTC	CASSVGHRSSGSSDEQFF	TRBV19	TRBD2	TRBJ2-1	NA
TGTGCCAGCAGTTTTAGGAATAGTCCTGGACAGGGAATATCCTACGAGCAGTACTTC	CASSFRNSPGQGISYEQYF	TRBV27	TRBD1	TRBJ2-7	NA
TGCGCCAGCAGCGCCCCTTCAGGGCCTCCTAACTATGGCTACACCTTC	CASSAPSGPPNYGYTF	TRBV5-1	NA	TRBJ1-2	NA
TGTGCCACCAGCAGGGGGACTAGCGAATACTACGAGCAGTACTTC	CATSRGTSEYYEQYF	TRBV15	TRBD2	TRBJ2-7	NA
TGTGCCAGCAGCCCTCGGACAGGGAACATTCAGTACTTC	CASSPRTGNIQYF	TRBV7-2	TRBD1	TRBJ2-4	NA
TGTGCCAGCAGCTTGGGACAGGGATTCTACGAGCAGTACTTC	CASSLGQGFYEQYF	TRBV7-9	TRBD1	TRBJ2-7	NA
TGTGCCAGCAGTTTAAGCCTCGGGACTAGCGGTTACAATGAGCAGTTCTTC	CASSLSLGTSGYNEQFF	TRBV28	TRBD2	TRBJ2-1	NA
TGTGCCAGCAGTGAAGCCCGAACAGGGCTCCTATACAATGAGCAGTTCTTC	CASSEARTGLLYNEQFF	TRBV6-1	NA	TRBJ2-1	NA
TGCAGTGCTACGGTATCTTCTGGCTACACCTTC	CSATVSSGYTF	TRBV20-1	NA	TRBJ1-2	NA
TGTGCCTGGACGCGGGGCTACGGCTACACCTTC	CAWTRGYGYTF	TRBV30	NA	TRBJ1-2	NA
TGTGCCAGTAGTATAGGGGCGGGAGTATCCTACGAGCAGTACTTC	CASSIGAGVSYEQYF	TRBV19	TRBD2	TRBJ2-7	NA
TGTGCCAGCAGCTTAGTGGCTAGCTCCTACAATGAGCAGTTCTTC	CASSLVASSYNEQFF	TRBV7-2	NA	TRBJ2-1	few
TGTGCCAGCACCACATTGTACGGGGGTTTGGGCACCGGGGAGCTGTTTTTT	CASTTLYGGLGTGELFF	TRBV9	NA	TRBJ2-2	NA
TGTGCCAGCAGCTCCCGACTAGCCTACGAGCAGTACTTC	CASSSRLAYEQYF	TRBV11-1	NA	TRBJ2-7	NA
TGTGCCAGCAGCAATAGCGGGAGTGGGACAGATACGCAGTATTTT	CASSNSGSGTDTQYF	TRBV21-1	NA	TRBJ2-3	once
TGCAGCGTTGTCTCTGGGCATGGCTACACCTTC	CSVVSGHGYTF	TRBV29-1	NA	TRBJ1-2	NA
TGTGCCAGCAGCGTCCGGGACAGGGGGAGGGGTGAGCAGTTCTTC	CASSVRDRGRGEQFF	TRBV9	TRBD1	TRBJ2-1	NA
TGTGCCAGCAGCTTAACCTCCGGACACACCAATGAGCAGTTCTTC	CASSLTSGHTNEQFF	TRBV11-2	NA	TRBJ2-1	NA
TGCGCCAGCAGCCATTCCAGGGTAAGGACGAAGGATGGCTACACCTTC	CASSHSRVRTKDGYTF	TRBV4-3	NA	TRBJ1-2	NA
TGTGCCATCAGCCGGGTCTCTAGCGACTCCTACGAGCAGTACTTC	CAISRVSSDSYEQYF	TRBV10-3	NA	TRBJ2-7	NA